The 15 T cell receptor beta chains given below trace back to one sample, sequenced in a study of OX40 agonist ivuxolimab in advanced cancers. Produced via immunoSEQ multiplex PCR; TCRdb's table is partial and in-frame only. The sample lists around 79,000 clones, around nine tenths occurring once. Sequenced material: CD4+ or CD8+ T cells sorted from blood, taken in a trial of the OX40 agonist ivuxolimab. The source of these receptors is an adult with an advanced solid tumor such as melanoma, head and neck, liver or kidney cancer.

The chain uses TRBV7-9 and TRBJ2-3; 8 bases agree with TRBD1. In germline, CDR1 is SEHNR, CDR2 FQNEAQ (reference sequence). V lost 5 bases and J lost 0; bases outside the gene matches: 7. The CDR3 has 16 amino acids. For the CDR3, the DNA is TGTGCCAGCAGCCCCGGGGACAGGCTAAGCACAGATACGCAGTATTTT. Amino acids: CASSPGDRLSTDTQYF.

A word on this clone: Other nucleotide sequences in the sample specify the same CDR3. The chain joins TRBV9 to TRBJ2-3; D might be TRBD2 (5 bases). The germline CDR1 and CDR2 sequences are SGDLS and YYNGEE. Trimming took off 0 bases at V and 3 bases at J, with 5 bases between the two ends. This CDR3 is 13 amino acids long. CDR3 sequence (DNA): TGTGCCAGCAGCGTAGGAGGGACAGATACGCAGTATTTT. Protein product: CASSVGGTDTQYF.

A single count supports this clone. The V call is TRBV14, the J call TRBJ1-6; D is uncertain. Trimming cost V 0 bases and J 12 bases, with 12 bases left between them. The CDR3 loop spans 14 amino acids. Germline V gene data show CDR1 as SGHDN and CDR2 as FVKESK. CDR3 sequence: CASSQDQAVLPLHF. The DNA for the CDR3 is TGTGCCAGCAGCCAAGACCAGGCCGTGTTACCCCTCCACTTT.

This chain links TRBV6-6 with TRBJ2-7, with 7 positions matching TRBD1. Looked up from germline, CDR1 is MNHNY and CDR2 is SVGAGI (reference sequence). Unmatched junction bases numbered 2, after V lost 2 bases and J lost 1 base. The CDR3 extends over 14 amino acids. CDR3: CASSYGGQSYEQYF. CDR3 nucleotides: TGTGCCAGCAGTTACGGGGGACAGTCCTACGAGCAGTACTTC.

V is TRBV18 and J is TRBJ1-5; possibly TRBD1 for D (6 bases). Per germline, CDR1 KGHSH and CDR2 LQKENI. The CDR3 spans 13 residues. Trimming stripped 9 bases from V and 0 bases from J, with 9 bases between. In nucleotides, the CDR3 is TGTGCCAGTACAGGGATTAGCAATCAGCCCCAGCATTTT. Translated, it gives CASTGISNQPQHF.

The chain couples TRBV28 to TRBJ2-6; 7 nucleotides line up with TRBD1. This CDR3 is 16 amino acids long. After removal of 6 bases from V and 2 bases from J, the junction contained 7 bases not matched to a gene. Germline V CDR1 and CDR2: MDHEN, SYDVKM. CDR3 amino acids: CASSPDRVTGANVLTF. The CDR3 DNA is TGTGCCAGCAGCCCAGACAGGGTGACTGGGGCCAACGTCCTGACTTTC.

The gene calls are TRBV5-1 and TRBJ1-1; a weak D match, TRBD1 (5 bases). This CDR3 is built from 15 residues. Trimming removed 4 bases from V and 1 base from J, with 14 bases in between. Germline-derived CDR1 and CDR2 are SGHRS and YFSETQ. CDR3 amino acids: CASSRERGRNTEAFF. DNA for the CDR3: TGCGCCAGCAGCCGTGAACGGGGACGGAACACTGAAGCTTTCTTT. The whole variable domain, remainder taken from reference TRBV5-1 and TRBJ1-1, is KAGVTQTPRYLIKTRGQQVTLSCSPISGHRSVSWYQQTPGQGLQFLFEYFSETQRNKGNFPGRFSGRQFSNSRSEMNVSTLELGDSALYLCASSRERGRNTEAFFGQGTRLTVV.

The chain couples TRBV5-6 to TRBJ1-6; 7 positions agree with TRBD1. In germline, CDR1 is SGHDT, CDR2 YYEEEE. J gave up 4 bases and V 1 base, and 5 bases lay outside the gene matches. The CDR3 totals 16 residues. The CDR3 reads CASSLRTQGYNSPLHF. The CDR3 DNA reads as TGTGCCAGCAGCTTGAGGACACAGGGGTATAATTCACCCCTCCACTTT.

This chain uses TRBV7-8 with TRBJ1-1; D is unclear. The CDR3 has 13 residues. V lost 1 base and J lost 5, with 8 bases in between. Per germline, CDR1 SGHVS and CDR2 FQNEAQ. CDR3 amino acids: CASSLGSGTEAFF. In DNA, the CDR3 is TGTGCCAGCAGCTTAGGAAGTGGGACTGAAGCTTTCTTT.

The chain joins TRBV4-1 to TRBJ2-2; 7 bases fit TRBD1. The CDR3 extends over 16 amino acids. V was clipped by 0 bases and J by 5 bases; unmatched bases: 6. Germline V gene sequence: CDR1 MGHRA, CDR2 YSYEKL. This CDR3 is CASSQDRDRGTGELFF. The CDR3 DNA reads as TGCGCCAGCAGCCAAGATCGGGACAGAGGTACCGGGGAGCTGTTTTTT.

The chain links TRBV28 to TRBJ1-2; D is uncertain. The germline CDR1 and CDR2 sequences are MDHEN and SYDVKM. V gave up 3 bases and J gave up 4 bases, with 15 bases separating them. The CDR3 has 15 amino acids. In DNA form, the CDR3 reads TGTGCCAGCAGTTTTCCCGGGGTGAACCTCTATGGCTACACCTTC. Its protein product is CASSFPGVNLYGYTF.

This clone has a single count. This chain uses TRBV30 with TRBJ2-1, with D possibly TRBD1 on 6 matching bases. Germline V gives CDR1 GTSNPN, CDR2 SVGIG (reference sequence). The CDR3 has 16 amino acids. The V and J ends lost 3 bases and 6 bases respectively, with 21 bases between them. The CDR3 nucleotides are TGTGCCTGGAGACCGGGCATGGGACACGCCTTCAATGAGCAGTTCTTC. This gives the protein CAWRPGMGHAFNEQFF. The full variable domain, with the rest looked up from reference TRBV30 and TRBJ2-1, is SQTIHQWPATLVQPVGSPLSLECTVEGTSNPNLYWYRQAAGRGLQLLFYSVGIGQISSEVPQNLSASRPQDRQFILSSKKLLLSDSGFYLCAWRPGMGHAFNEQFFGPGTRLTVL.

This sequence joins TRBV6-6 and TRBJ2-1; TRBD1 matches at 9 bases. The CDR3 is 13 amino acids. From germline, CDR1 is MNHNY and CDR2 SVGAGI (reference sequence). V trimming: 5 bases; J trimming: 9 bases; junction bases outside the gene matches: 5. CDR3: CASSPQGAFEQFF. In DNA form, the CDR3 reads TGTGCCAGCAGTCCACAGGGGGCGTTTGAGCAGTTCTTC.

This chain uses TRBV21-1 with TRBJ2-4; whether TRBD1, the table's D call, matches the DNA was not checked. TRBV21-1 counts as a pseudogene. This CDR3 spans 13 amino acids. The DNA of the CDR3 is TGTGCCGCTTGGGGGACAGGGTGGGTCATTCAGTACTTC. Translating gives CAAWGTGWVIQYF.

The chain carries TRBV13 and TRBJ1-1; D is perhaps TRBD1 (6 bases). Per the germline V gene, CDR1 is PRHDT and CDR2 is FYEKMQ (reference sequence). Trimming took off 4 bases at V and 0 bases at J, with 12 bases between the two ends. The CDR3 sequence is 15 residues long. CDR3 bases: TGTGCCAGCAGCTCCGGGGACACCCTGAACACTGAAGCTTTCTTT. Protein: CASSSGDTLNTEAFF.